The subject of this entry is one T cell receptor beta chain. As yet, its antigen is unknown. The record originates from a study of graft-versus-host responses after intestinal transplantation. Study information: Recipients uniformly received anti-thymocyte globulin induction, followed by tacrolimus and steroids for approximately 3 years.

Assay used: immunoSEQ multiplex PCR; TCRdb lists only in-frame clones, some missing. The top ten clones hold 0.39% of a sample with around 67,000 clones, over 70% of them seen once. There are 17 residues in the CDR3. The V and J ends lost 0 bases and 4 bases respectively, with 15 bases between them. Germline CDR1 reads KGHSH; CDR2 reads LQKENI. The specimen was unstimulated CD4+ T cells sorted from spleen or lymph node cells, collected before transplant. The source of this sequence is a human donor who was the organ donor for an intestinal transplant. The chain links TRBV18 to TRBJ1-4, with a tentative D call TRBD1 (5 bases). The CDR3 is CASSPPYQGSGNEKLFF. Here the CDR3 DNA reads TGTGCCAGCTCACCACCGTATCAGGGTAGCGGTAATGAAAAACTGTTTTTT.